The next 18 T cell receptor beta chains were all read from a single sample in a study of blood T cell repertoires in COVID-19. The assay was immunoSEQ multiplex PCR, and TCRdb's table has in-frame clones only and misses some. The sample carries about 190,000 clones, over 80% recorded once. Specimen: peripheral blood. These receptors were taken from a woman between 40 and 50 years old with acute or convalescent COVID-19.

The CDR3 nucleotides are TGTGCCAGCAGCTTAGAGAGGGGGTTTTGGGAATTCGAGCAGTACTTC. Amino acid sequence: CASSLERGFWEFEQYF. The genes are TRBV11-2 and TRBJ2-7; TRBD1 is a possible D gene (6 bases). V lost 0 bases and J 6 bases, leaving 18 bases between the germline ends. Germline V gives CDR1 SGHAT, CDR2 FQNNGV. The CDR3 is made up of 16 amino acids. The entire variable domain, with the rest obtained from reference TRBV11-2 and TRBJ2-7, is as follows: EAGVAQSPRYKIIEKRQSVAFWCNPISGHATLYWYQQILGQGPKLLIQFQNNGVVDDSQLPKDRFSAERLKGVDSTLKIQPAKLEDSAVYLCASSLERGFWEFEQYFGPGTRLTVT.

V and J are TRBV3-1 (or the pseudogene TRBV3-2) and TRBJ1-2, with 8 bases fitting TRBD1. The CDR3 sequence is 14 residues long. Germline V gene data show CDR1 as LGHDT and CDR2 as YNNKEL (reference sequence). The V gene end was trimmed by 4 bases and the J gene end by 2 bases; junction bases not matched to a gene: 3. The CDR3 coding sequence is TGTGCCAGCAGCCCCTGGACAGGGAACTATGGCTACACCTTC. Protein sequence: CASSPWTGNYGYTF.

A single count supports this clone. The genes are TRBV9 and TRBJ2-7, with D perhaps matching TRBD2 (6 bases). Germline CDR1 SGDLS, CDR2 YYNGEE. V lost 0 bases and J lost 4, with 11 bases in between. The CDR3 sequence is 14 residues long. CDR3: CASSVVSSGYEQYF. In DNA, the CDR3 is TGTGCCAGCAGCGTAGTGAGTAGCGGATACGAGCAGTACTTC.

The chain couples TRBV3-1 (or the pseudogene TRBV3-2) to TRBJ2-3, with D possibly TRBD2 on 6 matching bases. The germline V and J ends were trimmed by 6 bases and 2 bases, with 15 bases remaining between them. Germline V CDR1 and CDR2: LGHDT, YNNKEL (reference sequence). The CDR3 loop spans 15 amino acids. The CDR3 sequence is CASRWAAGLTDTQYF. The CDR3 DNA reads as TGTGCCAGCAGATGGGCCGCGGGACTCACAGATACGCAGTATTTT.

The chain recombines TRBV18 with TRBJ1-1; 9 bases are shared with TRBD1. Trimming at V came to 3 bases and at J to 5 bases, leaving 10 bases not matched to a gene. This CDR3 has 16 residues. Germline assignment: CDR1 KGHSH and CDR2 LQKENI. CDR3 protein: CASSPIPPTGGTEAFF. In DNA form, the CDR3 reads TGTGCCAGCTCACCTATCCCGCCGACAGGGGGAACTGAAGCTTTCTTT.

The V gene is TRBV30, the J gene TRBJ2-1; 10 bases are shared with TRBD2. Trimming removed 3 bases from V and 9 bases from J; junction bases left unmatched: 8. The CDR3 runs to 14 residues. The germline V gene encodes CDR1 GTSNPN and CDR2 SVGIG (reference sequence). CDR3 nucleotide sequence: TGTGCCTGGAGGGAAAAGCGGGGGGGCGCTGAGCAGTTCTTC. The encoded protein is CAWREKRGGAEQFF. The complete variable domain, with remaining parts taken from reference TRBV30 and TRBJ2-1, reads SQTIHQWPATLVQPVGSPLSLECTVEGTSNPNLYWYRQAAGRGLQLLFYSVGIGQISSEVPQNLSASRPQDRQFILSSKKLLLSDSGFYLCAWREKRGGAEQFFGPGTRLTVL.

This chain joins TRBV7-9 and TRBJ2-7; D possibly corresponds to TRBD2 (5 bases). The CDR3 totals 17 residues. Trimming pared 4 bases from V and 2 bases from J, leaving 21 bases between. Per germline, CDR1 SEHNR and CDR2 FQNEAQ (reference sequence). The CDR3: CASSSTLREKTTYEQYF. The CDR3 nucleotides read TGTGCCAGCAGCTCCACCTTGAGGGAGAAAACTACCTACGAGCAGTACTTC.

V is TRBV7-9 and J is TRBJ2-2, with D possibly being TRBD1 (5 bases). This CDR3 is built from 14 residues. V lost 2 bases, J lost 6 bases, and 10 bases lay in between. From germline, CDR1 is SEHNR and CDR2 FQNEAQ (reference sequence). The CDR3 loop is CASSLQGGAGELFF. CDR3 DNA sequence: TGTGCCAGCAGCTTACAGGGTGGCGCCGGGGAGCTGTTTTTT.

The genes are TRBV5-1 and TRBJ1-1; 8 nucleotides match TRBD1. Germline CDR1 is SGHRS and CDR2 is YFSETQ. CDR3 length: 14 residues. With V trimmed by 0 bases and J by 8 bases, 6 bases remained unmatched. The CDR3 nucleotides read TGCGCCAGCAGCTTGGATTCAGGGGGCGCCGAAGCTTTCTTT. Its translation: CASSLDSGGAEAFF.

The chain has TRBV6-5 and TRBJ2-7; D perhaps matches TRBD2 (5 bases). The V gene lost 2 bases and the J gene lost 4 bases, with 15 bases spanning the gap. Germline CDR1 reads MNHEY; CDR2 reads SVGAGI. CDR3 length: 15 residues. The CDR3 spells CASSYHWGAEYEQYF. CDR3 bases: TGTGCCAGCAGTTACCACTGGGGAGCGGAGTACGAGCAGTACTTC.

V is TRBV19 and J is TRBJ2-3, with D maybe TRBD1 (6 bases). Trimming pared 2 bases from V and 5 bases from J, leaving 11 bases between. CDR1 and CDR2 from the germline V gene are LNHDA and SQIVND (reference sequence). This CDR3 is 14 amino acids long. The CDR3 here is CASSITGKGDTQYF. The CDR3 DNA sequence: TGTGCCAGTAGTATAACAGGGAAGGGAGATACGCAGTATTTT.

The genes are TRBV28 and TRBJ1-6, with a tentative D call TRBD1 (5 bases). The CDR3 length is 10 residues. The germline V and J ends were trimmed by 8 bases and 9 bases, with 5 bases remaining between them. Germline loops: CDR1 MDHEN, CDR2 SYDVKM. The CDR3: CASGASPLHF. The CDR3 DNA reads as TGTGCCAGCGGGGCTTCACCCCTCCACTTT.

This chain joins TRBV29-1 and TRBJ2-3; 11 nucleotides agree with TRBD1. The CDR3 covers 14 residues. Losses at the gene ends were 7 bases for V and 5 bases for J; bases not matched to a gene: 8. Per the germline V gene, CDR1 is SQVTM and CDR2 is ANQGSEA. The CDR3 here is CSGTGGELIDTQYF. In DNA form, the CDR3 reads TGCAGCGGGACAGGGGGCGAACTCATAGATACGCAGTATTTT.

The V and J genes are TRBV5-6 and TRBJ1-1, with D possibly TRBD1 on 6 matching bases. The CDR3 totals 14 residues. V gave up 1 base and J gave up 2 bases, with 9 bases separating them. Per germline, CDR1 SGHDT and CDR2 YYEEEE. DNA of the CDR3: TGTGCCAGCAGCTTGTTCAGGGGAAACACTGAAGCTTTCTTT. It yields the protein CASSLFRGNTEAFF. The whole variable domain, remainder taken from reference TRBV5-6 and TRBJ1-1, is DAGVTQSPTHLIKTRGQQVTLRCSPKSGHDTVSWYQQALGQGPQFIFQYYEEEERQRGNFPDRFSGHQFPNYSSELNVNALLLGDSALYLCASSLFRGNTEAFFGQGTRLTVV.

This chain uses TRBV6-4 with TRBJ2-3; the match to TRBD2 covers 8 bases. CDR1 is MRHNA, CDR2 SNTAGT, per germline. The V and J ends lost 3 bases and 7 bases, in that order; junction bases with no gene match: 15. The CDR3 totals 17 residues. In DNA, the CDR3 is TGTGCCAGCAGTGAGCTACCGGGAGGGCCGGTAACAAATACGCAGTATTTT. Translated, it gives CASSELPGGPVTNTQYF.

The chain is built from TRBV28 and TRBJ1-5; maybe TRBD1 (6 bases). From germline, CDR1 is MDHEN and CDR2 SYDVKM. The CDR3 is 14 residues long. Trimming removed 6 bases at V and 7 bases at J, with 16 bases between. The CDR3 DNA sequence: TGTGCCAGCAGAAGGACAGAGGGTAACCAGCCCCAGCATTTT. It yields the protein CASRRTEGNQPQHF.

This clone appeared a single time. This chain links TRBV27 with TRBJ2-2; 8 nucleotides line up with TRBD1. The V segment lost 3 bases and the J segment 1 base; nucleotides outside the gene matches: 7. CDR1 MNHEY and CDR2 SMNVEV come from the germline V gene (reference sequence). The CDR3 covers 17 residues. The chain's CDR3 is CASSFPPGQENTGELFF. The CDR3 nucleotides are TGTGCCAGCAGTTTTCCTCCGGGACAGGAGAACACCGGGGAGCTGTTTTTT.

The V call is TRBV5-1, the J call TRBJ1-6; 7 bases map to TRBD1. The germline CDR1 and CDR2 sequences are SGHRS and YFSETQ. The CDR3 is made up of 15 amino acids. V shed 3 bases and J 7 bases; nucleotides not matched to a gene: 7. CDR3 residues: CASSWRGTDNSPLHF. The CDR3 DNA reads TGCGCCAGCAGCTGGAGGGGGACAGACAATTCACCCCTCCACTTT.